The 18 T cell receptor beta chains below come from one sample, sequenced in a study of blood T cell repertoires in COVID-19 (TCRdb year 2020). Preparation of the library involved the immunoSEQ multiplex PCR assay. Held by TCRdb, this immuneACCESS table contains in-frame sequences only and omits some clones. Under half of the omission traces to an unresolved V gene where checked; the cause of the rest is unknown. The sample table shows hundreds of thousands of clones, and roughly 88% are seen once. The top ten constitute approximately 1% of the sample. The material sequenced was PBMCs or T cells enriched from blood (not recorded which). Receptor source: a woman aged 25 to 39 who had recovered from COVID-19.

The genes are TRBV19 and TRBJ2-1; TRBD2 agrees at 16 bases. With 4 bases clipped from V and 5 bases from J, the junction kept 14 bases outside the gene matches. Germline loops: CDR1 LNHDA, CDR2 SQIVND (reference sequence). The CDR3 spans 20 residues. CDR3 nucleotides: TGTGCCAGTAGTACCCGGGGGGGGACTAGCGGGAGGGCCAGAAACAATGAGCAGTTCTTC. As protein: CASSTRGGTSGRARNNEQFF.

The count of this clone is one. V and J are TRBV7-6 and TRBJ1-1; D is uncertain. Germline V gene lookup returns CDR1 SGHVS and CDR2 FNYEAQ. The CDR3 extends over 14 amino acids. V lost 4 bases and J lost 7, with 16 bases in between. CDR3: CASSWRPTTHEAFF. The CDR3 nucleotides read TGTGCCAGCAGCTGGCGACCCACGACTCATGAAGCTTTCTTT.

This rearrangement joins TRBV25-1 to TRBJ2-2, with D unresolved. The CDR3 loop spans 17 amino acids. Germline V lookup: CDR1 MGHDK, CDR2 SYGVNS. Trimming removed 1 base from V and 1 base from J, with 13 bases in between. The CDR3 loop is CASSEFDILLNTGELFF. In nucleotides, the CDR3 is TGTGCCAGCAGTGAATTCGACATCCTATTGAACACCGGGGAGCTGTTTTTT.

J is TRBJ1-2 and V is TRBV29-1, with D possibly matching TRBD1 (6 bases). This CDR3 contains 12 residues. From germline, CDR1 is SQVTM and CDR2 ANQGSEA. V shed 5 bases and J shed 8 bases, with 15 bases lying between them. CDR3 DNA: TGCAGCGTTTTAGGTCACAGGGCCGGCTACACCTTC. Translating it yields CSVLGHRAGYTF. Using reference TRBV29-1 and TRBJ1-2 for the parts outside the CDR3, the full variable domain is SAVISQKPSRDICQRGTSLTIQCQVDSQVTMMFWYRQQPGQSLTLIATANQGSEATYESGFVIDKFPISRPNLTFSTLTVSNMSPEDSSIYLCSVLGHRAGYTFGSGTRLTVV.

This chain uses TRBV5-6 with TRBJ2-7, with D possibly matching TRBD2 (6 bases). Trimming took 5 bases from V and 5 from J, leaving 17 bases between them. This CDR3 is built from 14 residues. Germline CDR1 SGHDT, CDR2 YYEEEE. DNA of the CDR3: TGTGCCAGCAGTTCCGGGAGCAGGGTTGACGAGCAGTACTTC. It yields the protein CASSSGSRVDEQYF.

V is TRBV28 and J is TRBJ1-6; TRBD1 matches 7 bases. The germline CDR1 and CDR2 sequences are MDHEN and SYDVKM. The CDR3 spans 20 residues. V gave up 6 bases and J gave up 0 bases; unmatched junction bases: 17. The CDR3 region has the DNA TGTGCCAGCAGCCGCGGACAGGCATCATTCAGATTCTCCTATAATTCACCCCTCCACTTT. This translates into CASSRGQASFRFSYNSPLHF. Looking up the rest from reference TRBV28 and TRBJ1-6 gives the full variable domain: DVKVTQSSRYLVKRTGEKVFLECVQDMDHENMFWYRQDPGLGLRLIYFSYDVKMKEKGDIPEGYSVSREKKERFSLILESASTNQTSMYLCASSRGQASFRFSYNSPLHFGNGTRLTVT.

The chain is built from TRBV7-2 and TRBJ1-1; 7 bases are shared with TRBD1. This CDR3 region has 15 residues. Germline CDR1 is SGHTA and CDR2 is FQGNSA. The trim removed 1 base at V and 1 base at J, leaving 3 bases unmatched. The CDR3 region has the DNA TGTGCCAGCAGCTTAGGGGACAGACCGAACACTGAAGCTTTCTTT. Translation gives CASSLGDRPNTEAFF. The variable domain in full, completed from reference TRBV7-2 and TRBJ1-1, reads GAGVSQSPSNKVTEKGKDVELRCDPISGHTALYWYRQSLGQGLEFLIYFQGNSAPDKSGLPSDRFSAERTGGSVSTLTIQRTQQEDSAVYLCASSLGDRPNTEAFFGQGTRLTVV.

The chain joins TRBV19 to TRBJ2-3, with 10 bases fitting TRBD1. The CDR3 length is 15 residues. J was trimmed by 5 bases and V by 6 bases; bases with no gene match: 8. Germline V gene data show CDR1 as LNHDA and CDR2 as SQIVND (reference sequence). The CDR3 DNA follows: TGTGCCAGTAGGGCGGACAGGGGGTACGGAGATACGCAGTATTTT. This codes for CASRADRGYGDTQYF.

V and J are TRBV5-1 and TRBJ2-2; 10 nucleotides agree with TRBD1. CDR1 and CDR2 from the germline V gene are SGHRS and YFSETQ. This CDR3 spans 15 amino acids. V shed 7 bases, J shed 4 bases, and the junction held 7 bases outside the gene matches. This chain's CDR3 is CASGQGDLGTGELFF. The CDR3 region has the DNA TGCGCCAGCGGACAGGGGGATCTTGGCACCGGGGAGCTGTTTTTT.

This chain joins TRBV5-1 and TRBJ2-1, with 11 positions matching TRBD2. This CDR3 has 15 amino acids. The J segment lost 7 bases and the V segment lost 1 base, leaving 4 bases of the junction unmatched. Germline CDR1 and CDR2: SGHRS and YFSETQ. CDR3 in amino acids: CASSLLAGGGNEQFF. CDR3 DNA sequence: TGCGCCAGCAGCTTGCTAGCGGGGGGAGGAAATGAGCAGTTCTTC.

The chain has TRBV3-1 (or the pseudogene TRBV3-2) and TRBJ1-6; D is ambiguous. V was shortened by 4 bases and J by 10 bases, with 23 bases between the two germline ends. This CDR3 is 17 amino acids long. Germline-derived CDR1 and CDR2 are LGHDT and YNNKEL (reference sequence). CDR3 residues: CASSLTGAVLRASPLHF. The CDR3 DNA sequence: TGTGCCAGCAGCCTAACGGGAGCCGTGCTAAGGGCGTCACCCCTCCACTTT.

The chain employs TRBV11-1 and TRBJ2-1; D is perhaps TRBD1 (6 bases). Germline CDR1 and CDR2: SGHAT and FQDESV (reference sequence). The CDR3 extends over 13 amino acids. Between the trimmed V and J ends, which lost 2 bases and 9 bases, there was a span of 11 bases. The CDR3 DNA sequence: TGTGCCAGCAGCTTACTAAGGGGGATTGAGCAGTTCTTC. This encodes CASSLLRGIEQFF. The full variable domain, completed using reference TRBV11-1 and TRBJ2-1, is EAEVAQSPRYKITEKSQAVAFWCDPISGHATLYWYRQILGQGPELLVQFQDESVVDDSQLPKDRFSAERLKGVDSTLKIQPAELGDSAMYLCASSLLRGIEQFFGPGTRLTVL.

The chain carries TRBV19 and TRBJ1-2, with 10 bases identical to TRBD1. Germline V gives CDR1 LNHDA, CDR2 SQIVND (reference sequence). The CDR3 has 15 amino acids. The CDR3 region has the DNA TGTGCTTCAAACCCCCGGGACAGGGGAAACTATGGCTACACCTTC. This translates into CASNPRDRGNYGYTF.

V is TRBV7-2 and J is TRBJ2-2, with 7 bases that match TRBD1. V was pared by 4 bases and J by 5 bases, with 13 bases of the junction left unmatched. The CDR3 totals 17 residues. The germline gives CDR1 SGHTA, CDR2 FQGNSA. The CDR3 nucleotides read TGTGCCAGCAGCTCTAAGACAGGGCCAGCTAGAACCGGGGAGCTGTTTTTT. Translated, it gives CASSSKTGPARTGELFF.

The rearrangement links TRBV29-1 to TRBJ2-3; D may be TRBD1 (5 bases). CDR1 and CDR2 from the germline V gene are SQVTM and ANQGSEA. The CDR3 totals 13 residues. Trimming took off 4 bases at V and 5 bases at J, with 13 bases between the two ends. The CDR3 sequence is CSVAPGREDTQYF. CDR3 bases: TGCAGCGTTGCACCTGGCAGGGAAGATACGCAGTATTTT.

This chain uses TRBV6-2 or TRBV6-3 with TRBJ1-6; tentatively, D is TRBD1 (5 bases). Germline V gene data show CDR1 as MNHEY and CDR2 as SVGEGT. V lost 2 bases to trimming and J lost 6 bases, with 8 bases between them. There are 14 residues in the CDR3. The CDR3 here is CASSYARANSPLHF. DNA of the CDR3: TGTGCCAGCAGTTACGCCAGGGCTAATTCACCCCTCCACTTT.

V gene TRBV19 combines with J gene TRBJ1-2; maybe TRBD1 (5 bases). Germline V gives CDR1 LNHDA, CDR2 SQIVND (reference sequence). CDR3 size: 16 residues. Trimming left V 6 bases short and J 2 bases short, with 19 bases between. The CDR3 sequence is CASSMNVGAGNYGYTF. The CDR3, as DNA: TGTGCCAGTAGCATGAATGTTGGGGCTGGAAACTATGGCTACACCTTC.

The chain couples TRBV27 to TRBJ1-5, with 7 bases aligning to TRBD1. Germline values: CDR1 MNHEY, CDR2 SMNVEV (reference sequence). The CDR3 has 18 residues. The V and J ends lost 2 bases and 2 bases, in that order; junction bases with no gene match: 12. CDR3 nucleotides: TGTGCCAGCAGTTTACGGGGAGCGACAGGGACGGGCAATCAGCCCCAGCATTTT. Its translation: CASSLRGATGTGNQPQHF.